This T cell receptor beta chain was sequenced for a study of blood T cell repertoires in COVID-19. For the study at large: The origin of the acute and convalescent COVID-19 samples was the United States, Italy and Spain.

This CDR3 region has 13 residues. The V end lost 6 bases, the J end lost 1 base, and 9 bases lay between the germline ends. Sequencing was performed with immunoSEQ multiplex PCR; in TCRdb, only in-frame clones are kept and a portion is missing. The sample records just under 65,000 clones, over 80% being singletons. Sequencing used peripheral blood. The TCR was taken from a human donor in a cohort sampled during active COVID-19. V gene TRBV12-3 or TRBV12-4 combines with J gene TRBJ1-1; D not certain. CDR3 sequence: CASSQTENTEAFF. Written as DNA, the CDR3 is TGTGCCAGCAGCCAAACAGAGAACACTGAAGCTTTCTTT.